This T cell receptor beta chain is drawn from a study of CD8 T cells in ankylosing spondylitis. Study results and limitations: Apparently characteristic of ankylosing spondylitis blood was a TCR beta motif (eight highly homologous variants). Some of these motif variants have turned up before, in reports on reactive arthritis synovial fluid and blood.

TCRdb redid the calling of the 5' RACE reads with MiXCR, one entry per CDR3 protein. The sample shows more than 300,000 distinct CDR3 sequences, 8% of them seen only once. With regard to this clonotype: Its antigen is not known.

This CDR3 comprises 15 residues. Trimming removed 1 base from V and 5 bases from J; junction bases left unmatched: 6. Germline V CDR1 and CDR2: MDHEN, SYDVKM. Material for sequencing was blood, either unsorted or a sorted T cell fraction (not recorded which). The J gene is TRBJ2-3, the V gene TRBV28; TRBD2 agrees at 7 bases. The TCR was taken from a male donor with ankylosing spondylitis. The CDR3 DNA sequence: TGTGCCAGCAGTTTATCTGGGAGGGCGAAAGATACGCAGTATTTT. Its translation: CASSLSGRAKDTQYF.